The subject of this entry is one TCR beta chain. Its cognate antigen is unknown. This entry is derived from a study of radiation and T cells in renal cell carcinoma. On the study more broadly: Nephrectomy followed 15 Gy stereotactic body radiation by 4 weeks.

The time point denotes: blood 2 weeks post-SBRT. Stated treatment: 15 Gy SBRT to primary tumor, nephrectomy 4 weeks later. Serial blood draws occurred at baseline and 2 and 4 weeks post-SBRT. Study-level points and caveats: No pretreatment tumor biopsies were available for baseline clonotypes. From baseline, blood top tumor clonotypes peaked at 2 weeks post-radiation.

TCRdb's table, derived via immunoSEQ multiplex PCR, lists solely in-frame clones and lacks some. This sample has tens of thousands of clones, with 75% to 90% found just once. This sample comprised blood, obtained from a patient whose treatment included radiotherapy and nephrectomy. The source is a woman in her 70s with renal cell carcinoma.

CDR3 in DNA: TGTGCCAGCAGCCCTGAGCCCTTGAACACTGAAGCTTTCTTT. Its translation: CASSPEPLNTEAFF. The chain couples TRBV12-1 to TRBJ1-1. TRBV12-1 is classified as a pseudogene. The CDR3 is 14 residues long.